This T cell receptor (beta chain) comes out of a study of shared clonotypes between healthy human individuals. Whole-study findings and limits: Generation probabilities of non-shared clonotypes were lower (relative to those shared by all four donors).

Method: immunoSEQ multiplex PCR; TCRdb's copy keeps in-frame clones and lacks some. The data contain 2.3 million or so clones, 93% of them singletons. Note on this clone: Its matching antigen is unknown.

The receptor was derived from a man between 18 and 35 years old in good health. Some clones in this sample may be carry-over from other donors' samples. Material: naive CD4+ T cells from PBMCs. As to subset: CD45RA+ positively selected.

CDR3 in DNA: TGTGCCAGCAGCTTCCGGGACCCAGGGGTAAATGAGCAGTTCTTC. This encodes CASSFRDPGVNEQFF. The chain combines TRBV5-4 with TRBJ2-1; D is possibly TRBD1 (6 bases). Trimming took 2 bases from V and 7 from J, leaving 16 bases between them. Germline values: CDR1 SGHNT, CDR2 YYREEE (reference sequence). The CDR3 covers 15 residues.